These 18 T cell receptor beta chains originate from one sample sequenced in a study of CDR3 diversity in severe acne. TCRdb re-called the PCR reads with MiXCR, one entry per CDR3 protein. In the table there are approximately 77,000 distinct CDR3 sequences, around 50% of which are singletons. Sequencing input: blood. The origin of the receptors is a male donor with severe acne vulgaris.

On this clonotype itself: A much larger clone differs from this one at a single base, so this may be a read error. This rearrangement joins TRBV7-2 to TRBJ2-3, with D tentatively TRBD1 or TRBD2 (6 bases each). The V gene's germline CDR1 is SGHTA and CDR2 FQGNSA. This CDR3 region has 15 residues. V was clipped by 1 base and J by 4 bases, with 12 bases between them. CDR3 nucleotide sequence: TGTGCCAGCAGCTTAGGGGGGGCGTTTGCAGATACGCAGTATTTT. It translates to CASSLGGAFADTQYF.

The chain couples TRBV11-2 to TRBJ2-7; 14 bases are shared with TRBD2. Germline CDR1 reads SGHAT; CDR2 reads FQNNGV. The CDR3 runs 16 residues. V shed 3 bases, J shed 5 bases, and the junction held 6 bases outside the gene matches. The CDR3 coding sequence is TGTGCCAGCAGCTTGGGGGGACTAGCGGGAGATCACGAGCAGTACTTC. It translates to CASSLGGLAGDHEQYF. Full variable domain (rest looked up from reference TRBV11-2 and TRBJ2-7): EAGVAQSPRYKIIEKRQSVAFWCNPISGHATLYWYQQILGQGPKLLIQFQNNGVVDDSQLPKDRFSAERLKGVDSTLKIQPAKLEDSAVYLCASSLGGLAGDHEQYFGPGTRLTVT.

The count of this clonotype is one. This chain joins TRBV6-2 or TRBV6-3 and TRBJ1-5, with TRBD1 matching over 7 bases. The CDR3 has 14 residues. The J segment lost 3 bases and the V segment lost 6 bases, leaving 5 bases of the junction unmatched. The germline gives CDR1 MNHEY, CDR2 SVGEGT. CDR3 residues: CASRAGGSNQPQHF. CDR3 nucleotide sequence: TGTGCCAGCAGAGCAGGGGGGTCCAATCAGCCCCAGCATTTT.

With respect to this clonotype: The DNA is left out, because the CDR3 cannot be placed on it with certainty; the CDR3 is given as TCRdb lists it. CDR3 protein: CDSSFYICSPRGGDTQYF. The J gene is TRBJ2-3, the V gene TRBV5-4; the table names TRBD1, a call not compared with the DNA. CDR1 is SGHNT and CDR2 is YYREEE in the germline V gene (reference sequence). The CDR3 sequence runs 18 residues, both termini included.

This clonotype was seen more than once but under ten times. The V gene is TRBV9, the J gene TRBJ2-7; TRBD2 matches 8 bases. Germline V gene sequence: CDR1 SGDLS, CDR2 YYNGEE. The CDR3 spans 24 residues. V dropped 5 bases and J dropped 0; count of bases not matched to a gene: 34. The CDR3 nucleotides are TGTGCCAGCAGTGTTACCGCACCCCTAGGGCGTAGCACCGACTTAGCGGGATCCTCCTACGAGCAGTACTTC. Protein sequence: CASSVTAPLGRSTDLAGSSYEQYF.

A few counts support this clonotype. CDR3 amino acids: CSARGVGAAGELFF. CDR3 nucleotide sequence: TGCAGTGCTAGAGGAGTGGGCGCCGCCGGGGAGCTGTTTTTT. The chain carries TRBV20-1 and TRBJ2-2; D unclear. The CDR3 spans 14 residues. Germline CDR1 is DFQATT and CDR2 is SNEGSKA (reference sequence). V was pared by 1 base and J by 6 bases, with 12 bases between.

This clonotype was recorded at least ten times. The rearrangement joins TRBV7-3 to TRBJ2-3, with D perhaps TRBD2 (5 bases). The ends were cut back, 5 bases at V and 1 base at J, with 7 bases in the middle. The CDR3 length is 13 residues. Germline CDR1 reads SGHTA; CDR2 reads FQGTGA. CDR3 sequence (DNA): TGTGCCAGCAGCGCCGGGGGCACAGATACGCAGTATTTT. Translation gives CASSAGGTDTQYF.

This clonotype was seen repeatedly, ten times or more. The chain carries TRBV18 and TRBJ2-7, with 7 bases aligning to TRBD1. J gave up 4 bases and V 0 bases, and 3 bases lay outside the gene matches. Germline assignment: CDR1 KGHSH and CDR2 LQKENI. The CDR3 is made up of 14 amino acids. The CDR3 nucleotides are TGTGCCAGCTCACCACCACCAGGGGGTTACGAGCAGTACTTC. This encodes CASSPPPGGYEQYF.

This clonotype was seen many times. This chain links TRBV2 with TRBJ2-7; no firm D call. The germline V and J ends were trimmed by 6 bases and 3 bases, with 9 bases remaining between them. This CDR3 spans 12 amino acids. CDR1 and CDR2 (germline): SNHLY, FYNNEI. CDR3 region: CASSPTFYEQYF. CDR3 bases: TGTGCCAGCAGCCCCACTTTCTACGAGCAGTACTTC.

The V gene is TRBV29-1, the J gene TRBJ2-7; D is possibly TRBD1 (6 bases). The germline V and J ends were trimmed by 5 bases and 0 bases, with 11 bases remaining between them. The V gene's germline CDR1 is SQVTM and CDR2 ANQGSEA. The CDR3 is 13 residues long. CDR3 residues: CSVWQGSSYEQYF. The CDR3 coding sequence is TGCAGCGTTTGGCAGGGGAGCTCCTACGAGCAGTACTTC.

The sample holds many counts of this clonotype. The chain couples TRBV11-2 to TRBJ2-7; D gene uncertain. V was clipped by 1 base and J by 4 bases, with 11 bases between them. Germline loops: CDR1 SGHAT, CDR2 FQNNGV. This CDR3 region has 14 residues. CDR3 protein: CASSLASTGYEQYF. CDR3 sequence (DNA): TGTGCCAGCAGCTTAGCGTCTACCGGATACGAGCAGTACTTC.

V usage is TRBV6-5 and J usage is TRBJ2-5; 10 nucleotides align to TRBD1. This CDR3 comprises 15 residues. Germline V lookup: CDR1 MNHEY, CDR2 SVGAGI. V dropped 5 bases and J dropped 9; count of bases not matched to a gene: 12. CDR3 sequence (DNA): TGTGCCAGCAGTCGACAGGGGGCAAGCAATCAGCCCCAGTACTTC. Protein sequence: CASSRQGASNQPQYF.

As regards this clonotype: Just one base apart from a much larger clone, this may be a read error. J is TRBJ2-2 and V is TRBV5-1, with 7 bases aligning to TRBD2. V gave up 2 bases and J gave up 9 bases; unmatched junction bases: 7. The length of the CDR3 is 14 residues. Germline V gene lookup returns CDR1 SGHRS and CDR2 YFSETQ. This chain's CDR3 is CASSFGGSTRELFF. CDR3 nucleotides: TGCGCCAGCAGCTTCGGGGGGTCGACCCGGGAGCTGTTTTTT.

The chain employs TRBV6-1 and TRBJ2-2; tentatively, D is TRBD1 (6 bases). The germline V and J ends were trimmed by 6 bases and 5 bases, with 13 bases remaining between them. The CDR3 has 14 residues. Germline CDR1 reads MNHNS; CDR2 reads SASEGT. CDR3 in DNA: TGTGCCAGCAGGGGGGCAGGGGAAACCGGGGAGCTGTTTTTT. Translating gives CASRGAGETGELFF.

This clonotype was counted at least ten times. The gene calls are TRBV29-1 and TRBJ1-2; D ambiguous. Germline CDR1 and CDR2: SQVTM and ANQGSEA. Trimming shortened V by 6 bases and J by 0 bases, and 11 bases separated the two germline ends. CDR3 length equals 13 residues. DNA of the CDR3: TGCAGCGTCTCTTTACAGCCTAACTATGGCTACACCTTC. Translation: CSVSLQPNYGYTF.

This clonotype was recorded a few times. The chain is built from TRBV29-1 and TRBJ2-5, with D possibly TRBD2 on 6 matching bases. The V end lost 4 bases, the J end lost 2 bases, and 11 bases lay between the germline ends. Germline loops: CDR1 SQVTM, CDR2 ANQGSEA. The CDR3 spans 13 residues. The CDR3 DNA is TGCAGCGTTGTGGGGGGTAGACAAGAGACCCAGTACTTC. Protein sequence: CSVVGGRQETQYF.

The chain is built from TRBV7-2 and TRBJ2-1, with D possibly matching TRBD2 (6 bases). Trimming took 5 bases from V and 6 from J, leaving 20 bases between them. CDR1 SGHTA and CDR2 FQGNSA come from the germline V gene. This CDR3 region has 16 residues. For the CDR3, the DNA is TGTGCCAGCAGCCCGTCCCCTGGGCTAGCGATCAATGAGCAGTTCTTC. It codes for CASSPSPGLAINEQFF.

Only a few counts were recorded for this clonotype. This sequence joins TRBV24-1 and TRBJ1-1; TRBD1 might be the D (6 bases). There are 15 residues in the CDR3. From germline, CDR1 is KGHDR and CDR2 SFDVKD. The V end was cut by 11 bases, the J end by 0 bases, with 18 bases between. The CDR3 reads CASSPGVEMNTEAFF. Written as DNA, the CDR3 is TGTGCCAGCTCACCAGGGGTCGAAATGAACACTGAAGCTTTCTTT.